These T cell receptor beta chains were read from a single sample in a study of T cells in Graves' hyperthyroidism and ophthalmopathy. Via MiXCR, TCRdb re-called the multiplex PCR reads, giving one row per CDR3 protein. The repertoire holds approximately 720,000 distinct CDR3 sequences, with around 19% as singletons. Sequencing was performed on blood. The source of these receptors is a woman in her 50s with Graves' hyperthyroidism that later progressed to Graves' ophthalmopathy. Each CDR3 is given without its conserved first and last residue.

>TRBV18
ASSPQRGETQY
>TRBV7-9
TSSLGNGNEQF
>TRBV12-3/TRBV12-4
ASSLGQGGTGANVLT
>TRBV12-3/TRBV12-4
ASSPPHGRNTEAF
>TRBV18
ASSLGGQARLRHT
>TRBV27
ASSLRLQGVYEQY
>TRBV2
ASRTRSNEKLF
>TRBV15
ATSSRGGRGTGAF
>TRBV10-3
AISEGHIGKGQF
>TRBV3-1
ASSQARSAPYGYT
>TRBV4-2
ASSYTDRSSGNTIY
>TRBV7-8
ASSSPYEQY
>TRBV14
ASSQDWAVTDTQY
>TRBV7-9
ASSEAGGRVGNEQF
>TRBV6-1
ASSLDNLEAF
>TRBV5-1
ASSLYEGNGYT
>TRBV30
AWSADRGNNEQF
>TRBV27
ASSPSWALQETQY
>TRBV6-1
ASSATGYQETQY
>TRBV20-1
SAPTPGTQPQH
>TRBV12-3/TRBV12-4
ASRDRPPNYGYT
>TRBV6-2/TRBV6-3
ASKRSTSNQPQH
>TRBV19
ASTTTQGASEAF
>TRBV20-1
SASDRRNYEQY
>TRBV7-2
ASSSHDTGRTQY
>TRBV20-1
SARVWAAYEQY
>TRBV5-1
ASSLLTGGTEAF
>TRBV9
ASSVGGGGSGYT
>TRBV20-1
SASGTSGRTGELF
>TRBV10-3
AISESIGTGANVLT
>TRBV20-1
SAPNDTGFSYEQY
>TRBV3-1
ASSQDLSRHGYT
>TRBV6-1
ASSYLQGGGGYT
>TRBV6-2/TRBV6-3
ASRRQGVENEKLF
>TRBV27
ASSSRVGHSYNSPLH
>TRBV7-9
ASSLFLGYPYRYT
>TRBV9
ASSVLSGGTEAF
>TRBV29-1
SVLRPNTGELF
>TRBV20-1
SARDPGQVATSVTGELF
>TRBV11-3
ASSLTGFYTGELF
>TRBV7-9
ASSLDREYGYT
>TRBV7-9
ASSQGREEETQY